The 15 T cell receptor beta chains below were found in one sample sequenced in a study of blood T cell repertoires in COVID-19 (dated by TCRdb to 2018 to 2021). Libraries came from the immunoSEQ multiplex PCR assay. TCRdb holds this immuneACCESS table with in-frame rearrangements only. Some clones are missing; in checked studies, unresolved V genes explain under half, and the rest has no known cause. This sample has under 200,000 clones in its table, and around 80% of those were observed once. The top ten hold roughly 8.4% of the sample. The sample was peripheral blood. These receptors were collected from a man aged 60 to 69 with acute or convalescent COVID-19.

The V gene is TRBV3-1 (or the pseudogene TRBV3-2), the J gene TRBJ1-6, with unresolved D. Between the trimmed V and J ends, which lost 2 bases and 10 bases, there was a span of 15 bases. This CDR3 comprises 15 residues. Germline V gene sequence: CDR1 LGHDT, CDR2 YNNKEL (reference sequence). DNA of the CDR3: TGTGCCAGCAGCCAACCGTCCCGTGCCCAGTCACCCCTCCACTTT. This gives the protein CASSQPSRAQSPLHF.

V usage is TRBV4-1 and J usage is TRBJ1-1; D not certain. This CDR3 is 15 amino acids long. V was pared by 0 bases and J by 1 base, with 9 bases between. The V gene's germline CDR1 is MGHRA and CDR2 YSYEKL. CDR3 in DNA: TGCGCCAGCAGCCAAGACGTCTTCGGGAACACTGAAGCTTTCTTT. Translated: CASSQDVFGNTEAFF.

The rearrangement uses TRBV19 and TRBJ1-5, with D maybe TRBD1 (5 bases). V lost 5 bases to trimming and J lost 16 bases, with 15 bases between them. Germline V gene sequence: CDR1 LNHDA, CDR2 SQIVND (reference sequence). The CDR3 is 11 residues long. This chain's CDR3 is CASSLGTATHF. In nucleotides, the CDR3 is TGTGCCAGTAGTTTAGGGACTGCCACTCATTTT.

The chain employs TRBV2 and TRBJ2-3; 7 nucleotides align to TRBD1. Per the germline V gene, CDR1 is SNHLY and CDR2 is FYNNEI. The V segment lost 5 bases and the J segment 1 base; nucleotides outside the gene matches: 9. The CDR3 covers 16 residues. DNA of the CDR3: TGTGCCAGCAGTTACAGGGGTAATGGTGGCACAGATACGCAGTATTTT. Its translation is CASSYRGNGGTDTQYF.

This clone was found once. The CDR3 DNA reads TGCGCCAGCAGCTGGGCTAGCGGGGGCTCCGAGTGGTACTTC. This translates into CASSWASGGSEWYF. This chain links TRBV5-1 with TRBJ2-7; 10 bases agree with TRBD2. V shed 3 bases and J 12 bases; nucleotides not matched to a gene: 12. The length of the CDR3 is 14 residues. CDR1 SGHRS and CDR2 YFSETQ come from the germline V gene.

There are a few counts of this clone. This chain joins TRBV6-6 and TRBJ1-6, with unresolved D. The germline V gene encodes CDR1 MNHNY and CDR2 SVGAGI (reference sequence). The ends were cut back, 0 bases at V and 7 bases at J, with 7 bases in the middle. The CDR3 spans 14 residues. CDR3 sequence (DNA): TGTGCCAGCAGTTACTCGGGCAGAAATTCACCCCTCCACTTT. It encodes CASSYSGRNSPLHF.

CDR3 sequence reads: CASQGFTDTQYF. DNA of the CDR3: TGTGCCAGCCAGGGGTTCACAGATACGCAGTATTTT. V gene TRBV27 combines with J gene TRBJ2-3, with D perhaps matching TRBD1 (6 bases). The CDR3 extends over 12 amino acids. Germline V gives CDR1 MNHEY, CDR2 SMNVEV (reference sequence). V was clipped by 8 bases and J by 2 bases, with 8 bases between them.

The rearrangement links TRBV5-1 to TRBJ2-2; D might be TRBD1 (5 bases). The CDR3 consists of 15 residues. Germline V gives CDR1 SGHRS, CDR2 YFSETQ. Trimming took off 0 bases at V and 4 bases at J, with 10 bases between the two ends. CDR3 bases: TGCGCCAGCAGCTTGGAGGGGTCGAGCACCGGGGAGCTGTTTTTT. This encodes CASSLEGSSTGELFF.

This clone occurred once. This chain links TRBV5-1 with TRBJ1-5, with 11 nucleotides matching TRBD1. The CDR3 has 16 residues. In germline, CDR1 is SGHRS, CDR2 YFSETQ. Germline trimming cut 0 bases from V and 6 bases from J; bases unmatched to any gene: 5. CDR3 sequence: CASSLAGTGGSQPQHF. CDR3 sequence (DNA): TGCGCCAGCAGCTTGGCCGGGACAGGGGGAAGTCAGCCCCAGCATTTT.

The chain employs TRBV6-5 and TRBJ2-3; the D gene is possibly TRBD2 (5 bases). Trimming left V 9 bases short and J 1 base short, with 8 bases between. The CDR3 has 12 amino acids. Germline V gene sequence: CDR1 MNHEY, CDR2 SVGAGI. Here the CDR3 DNA reads TGTGCCAGTAAGAGGGGCACAGATACGCAGTATTTT. Translating it yields CASKRGTDTQYF.

The chain recombines TRBV19 with TRBJ1-1; possible D gene TRBD1, 5 bases. Germline V gene lookup returns CDR1 LNHDA and CDR2 SQIVND (reference sequence). The CDR3 runs 14 residues. The V end lost 3 bases, the J end lost 5 bases, and 13 bases lay between the germline ends. CDR3: CASSITGGGTEAFF. As DNA, the CDR3 is TGTGCCAGTAGTATCACGGGGGGTGGGACTGAAGCTTTCTTT.

This clone was observed a handful of times. The chain employs TRBV18 and TRBJ2-1; 9 bases align to TRBD2. Germline V gene data show CDR1 as KGHSH and CDR2 as LQKENI. This CDR3 is built from 15 residues. V lost 2 bases to trimming and J lost 8 bases; unmatched junction nucleotides: 7. In DNA, the CDR3 is TGTGCCAGCTCACCATCCAGCGGGGGGAACGATGAGCAGTTCTTC. This translates into CASSPSSGGNDEQFF. The full variable domain, with the rest looked up from reference TRBV18 and TRBJ2-1, is NAGVMQNPRHLVRRRGQEARLRCSPMKGHSHVYWYRQLPEEGLKFMVYLQKENIIDESGMPKERFSAEFPKEGPSILRIQQVVRGDSAAYFCASSPSSGGNDEQFFGPGTRLTVL.

This rearrangement joins TRBV5-1 to TRBJ2-3; D is possibly TRBD1 (6 bases). This CDR3 has 13 residues. V shed 7 bases and J shed 5 bases, with 14 bases lying between them. The germline V gene encodes CDR1 SGHRS and CDR2 YFSETQ. The CDR3 bases are TGCGCCAGCGCCGGGACAAGACAAGATACGCAGTATTTT. Protein product: CASAGTRQDTQYF.

Points on this clone: This sample also contains other DNA sequences that code for the same CDR3. The V call is TRBV5-1, the J call TRBJ1-2, with 8 bases lining up with TRBD1. Germline V gives CDR1 SGHRS, CDR2 YFSETQ. The length of the CDR3 is 14 residues. With 0 bases clipped from V and 6 bases from J, the junction kept 4 bases outside the gene matches. The DNA of the CDR3 is TGCGCCAGCAGCTTGGCCGGACAGGGAGATGGCTACACCTTC. This encodes CASSLAGQGDGYTF.

This clone appeared a few times. The chain recombines TRBV5-1 with TRBJ2-7; 15 bases map to TRBD2. Germline V lookup: CDR1 SGHRS, CDR2 YFSETQ. V was clipped by 4 bases and J by 6 bases; unmatched bases: 11. CDR3 length: 17 residues. CDR3 coding DNA: TGCGCCAGCAGCCCGGGACTAGCGGGGGGCGCCGCCACCGAGCAGTACTTC. It translates to CASSPGLAGGAATEQYF.